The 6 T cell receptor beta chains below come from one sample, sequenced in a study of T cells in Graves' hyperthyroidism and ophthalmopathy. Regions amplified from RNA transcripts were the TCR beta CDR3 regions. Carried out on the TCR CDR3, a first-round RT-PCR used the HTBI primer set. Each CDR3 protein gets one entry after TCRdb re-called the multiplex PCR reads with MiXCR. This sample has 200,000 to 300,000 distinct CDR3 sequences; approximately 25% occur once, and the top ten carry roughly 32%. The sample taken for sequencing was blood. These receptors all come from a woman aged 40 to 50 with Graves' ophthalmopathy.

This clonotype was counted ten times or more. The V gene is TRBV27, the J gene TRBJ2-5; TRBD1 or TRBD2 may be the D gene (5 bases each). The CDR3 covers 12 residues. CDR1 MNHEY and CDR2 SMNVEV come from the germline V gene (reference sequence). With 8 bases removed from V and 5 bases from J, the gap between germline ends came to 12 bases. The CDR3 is CASGTGPETQYF. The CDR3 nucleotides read TGTGCCAGCGGGACCGGACCTGAGACCCAGTACTTC.

Written as DNA, the CDR3 is TGTGCCAGCAGTTCTCAGGGGGCCGAGCAGTACTTC. Protein product: CASSSQGAEQYF. The chain uses TRBV12-3 or TRBV12-4 and TRBJ2-7; 8 bases are shared with TRBD1. This CDR3 comprises 12 residues. J lost 6 bases, V lost 4 bases, and 2 bases had no gene match.

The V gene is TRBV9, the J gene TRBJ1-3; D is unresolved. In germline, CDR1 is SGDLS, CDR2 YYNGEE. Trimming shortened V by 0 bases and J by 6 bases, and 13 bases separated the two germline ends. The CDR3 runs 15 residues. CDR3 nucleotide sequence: TGTGCCAGCAGCGTAGAGGGCGCAGTCGAAAACACCATATATTTT. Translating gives CASSVEGAVENTIYF.

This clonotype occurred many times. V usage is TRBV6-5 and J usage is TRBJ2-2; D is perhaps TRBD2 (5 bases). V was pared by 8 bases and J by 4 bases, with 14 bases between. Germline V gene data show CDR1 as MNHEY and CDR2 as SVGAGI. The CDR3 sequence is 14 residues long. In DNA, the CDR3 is TGTGCCAGCCGTCAGCGAGGGATCACCGGGGAGCTGTTTTTT. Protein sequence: CASRQRGITGELFF.

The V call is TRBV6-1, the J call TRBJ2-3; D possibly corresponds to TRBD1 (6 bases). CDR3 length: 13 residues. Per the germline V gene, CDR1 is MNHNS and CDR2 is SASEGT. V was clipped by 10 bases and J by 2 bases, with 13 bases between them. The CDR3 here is CAINREITDTQYF. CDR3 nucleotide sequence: TGTGCCATTAACAGGGAAATCACAGATACGCAGTATTTT.

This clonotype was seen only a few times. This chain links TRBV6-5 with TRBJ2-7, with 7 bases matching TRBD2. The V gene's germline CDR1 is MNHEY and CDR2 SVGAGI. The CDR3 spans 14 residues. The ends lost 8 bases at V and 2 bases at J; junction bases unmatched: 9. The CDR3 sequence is CASGYSGTTYEQYF. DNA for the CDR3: TGTGCCAGCGGGTACAGCGGGACCACCTACGAGCAGTACTTC.